Each of the 2 T cell receptor beta chains below was sequenced from the same sample in a study of beta chain features in type 1 diabetes (dated by TCRdb to about 2018). Library preparation was by the immunoSEQ multiplex PCR assay. The entire amount of isolated RNA was reverse transcribed using the High Capacity cDNA Reverse Transcription Kit, so the sequenced TCRB transcripts were expressed ones. As stored in TCRdb, this immuneACCESS dataset retains in-frame rearrangements with V and J assigned. A fraction of the clones does not appear; measured against another copy, unresolved V genes explain less than half of the discrepancy, and the remainder lacks a known reason. For this sample there are a few hundred thousand clones; 16% appear just once. Approximately 0.086% of the sample lies in the top ten. For these TCRs, the target antigens are not known. Paper-wide results and their limitations: A moderate but significant shortening of TCRB CDR3 length was observed in type 1 diabetes patients in all four CD4+ subsets.

Source material: naive CD4+ T cells from blood. Interpreted using the paper, the cell subset or site label stands for: true naive CD4+ T cells. The origin of the receptors is a man aged 25-40 years with type 1 diabetes.

The genes are TRBV25-1 and TRBJ1-2; TRBD1 agrees at 7 bases. CDR1 is MGHDK, CDR2 SYGVNS, per germline. The CDR3 loop spans 14 amino acids. Trimming cost V 4 bases and J 3 bases; bases outside gene matches: 5. The CDR3 region has the DNA TGTGCCAGCAGTGCGGCAGGGGGGGACTATGGCTACACCTTC. This codes for CASSAAGGDYGYTF.

This clone was picked up a small number of times. The gene calls are TRBV14 and TRBJ2-5; D call uncertain. Germline lookup yields CDR1 SGHDN and CDR2 FVKESK. The germline V and J ends were trimmed by 3 bases and 4 bases, with 12 bases remaining between them. The CDR3 length is 14 residues. The CDR3 sequence: CASSQQIAGETQYF. In DNA form, the CDR3 reads TGTGCCAGCAGCCAGCAGATAGCAGGAGAGACCCAGTACTTC.